This TCR beta chain was sequenced for a study of control samples from healthy donors and cancer patients. The protocol was immunoSEQ multiplex PCR, while the TCRdb copy is restricted to in-frame clones and leaves out a portion. The sample lists over 110,000 clones, roughly 92% occurring once. Trimming took 0 bases from V and 3 from J; bases not matched to a gene: 9. CDR1 is SGHTS and CDR2 is YDEGEE in the germline V gene. The CDR3 sequence is 17 residues long. The gene calls are TRBV5-8 and TRBJ1-5, with 7 bases aligning to TRBD1. The sequenced material came from blood. This TCR was sampled from a man aged 25 to 40 in good health. CDR3 loop: CASSLDRGSRANQPQHF. CDR3 in DNA: TGTGCCAGCAGCTTGGACAGGGGCAGTCGTGCCAATCAGCCCCAGCATTTT.